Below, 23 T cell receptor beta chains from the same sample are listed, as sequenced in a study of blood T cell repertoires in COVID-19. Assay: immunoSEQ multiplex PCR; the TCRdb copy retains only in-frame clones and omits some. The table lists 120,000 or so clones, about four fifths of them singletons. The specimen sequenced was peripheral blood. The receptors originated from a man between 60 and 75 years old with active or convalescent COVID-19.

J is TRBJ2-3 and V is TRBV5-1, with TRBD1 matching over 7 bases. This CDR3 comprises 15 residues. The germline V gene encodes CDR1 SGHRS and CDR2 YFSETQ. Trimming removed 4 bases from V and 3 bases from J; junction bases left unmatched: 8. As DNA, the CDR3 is TGCGCCAGCAGCACCTCCGGGACAGAAACAGATACGCAGTATTTT. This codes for CASSTSGTETDTQYF.

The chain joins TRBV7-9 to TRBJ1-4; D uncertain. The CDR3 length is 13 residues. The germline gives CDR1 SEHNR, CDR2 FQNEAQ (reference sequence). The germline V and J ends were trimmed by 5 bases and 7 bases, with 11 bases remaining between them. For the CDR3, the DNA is TGTGCCAGCAGCCCCTCCCTGAGTGAAAAACTGTTTTTT. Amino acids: CASSPSLSEKLFF.

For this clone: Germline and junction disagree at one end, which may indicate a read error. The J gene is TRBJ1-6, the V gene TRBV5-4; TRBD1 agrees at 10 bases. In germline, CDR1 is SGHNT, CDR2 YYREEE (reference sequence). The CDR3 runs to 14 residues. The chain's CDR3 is CASSLDRGNSPLHF. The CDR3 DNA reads TGTGCCAGCAGTTTGGACAGGGGGAATTCACCCCTCCACTTT.

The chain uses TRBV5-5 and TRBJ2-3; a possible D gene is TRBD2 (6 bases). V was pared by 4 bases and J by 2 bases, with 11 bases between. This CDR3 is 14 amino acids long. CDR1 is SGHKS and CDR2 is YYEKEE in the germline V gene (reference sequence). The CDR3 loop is CASSPTSFTDTQYF. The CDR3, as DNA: TGTGCCAGCAGCCCGACTAGTTTCACAGATACGCAGTATTTT.

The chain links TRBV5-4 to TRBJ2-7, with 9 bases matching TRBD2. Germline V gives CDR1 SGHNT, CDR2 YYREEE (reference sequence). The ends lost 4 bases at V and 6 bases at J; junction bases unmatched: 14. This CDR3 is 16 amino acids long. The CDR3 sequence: CASSPYKRVAGAEQYF. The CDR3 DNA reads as TGTGCCAGCAGCCCTTATAAGAGGGTAGCGGGAGCCGAGCAGTACTTC. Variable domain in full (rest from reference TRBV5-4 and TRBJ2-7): ETGVTQSPTHLIKTRGQQVTLRCSSQSGHNTVSWYQQALGQGPQFIFQYYREEENGRGNFPPRFSGLQFPNYSSELNVNALELDDSALYLCASSPYKRVAGAEQYFGPGTRLTVT.

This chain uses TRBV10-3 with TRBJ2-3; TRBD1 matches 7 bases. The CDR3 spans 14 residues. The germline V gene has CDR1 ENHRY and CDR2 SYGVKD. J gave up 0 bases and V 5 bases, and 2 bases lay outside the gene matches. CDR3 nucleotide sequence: TGTGCCATCAGTATACAGGGGAGCACAGATACGCAGTATTTT. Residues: CAISIQGSTDTQYF.

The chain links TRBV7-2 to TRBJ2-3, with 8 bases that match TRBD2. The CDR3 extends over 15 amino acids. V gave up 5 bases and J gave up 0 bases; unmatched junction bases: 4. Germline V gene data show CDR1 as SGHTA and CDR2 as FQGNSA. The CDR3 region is CASSTAGVSTDTQYF. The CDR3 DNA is TGTGCCAGCAGCACAGCGGGAGTTAGCACAGATACGCAGTATTTT.

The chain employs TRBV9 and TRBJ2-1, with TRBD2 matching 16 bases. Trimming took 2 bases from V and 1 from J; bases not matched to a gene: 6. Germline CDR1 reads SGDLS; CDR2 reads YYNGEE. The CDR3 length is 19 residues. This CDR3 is CASSVPGTSGRESYNEQFF. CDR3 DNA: TGTGCCAGCAGCGTCCCCGGGACTAGCGGGAGGGAGTCCTACAATGAGCAGTTCTTC.

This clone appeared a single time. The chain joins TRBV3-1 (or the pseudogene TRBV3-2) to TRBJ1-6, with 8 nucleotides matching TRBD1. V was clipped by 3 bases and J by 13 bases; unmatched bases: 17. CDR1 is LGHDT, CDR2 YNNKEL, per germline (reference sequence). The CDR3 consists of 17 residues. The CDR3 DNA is TGTGCCAGCAGCCATGGACAGGGCGGGGTCATAATGGTGCCCCTCCACTTT. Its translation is CASSHGQGGVIMVPLHF.

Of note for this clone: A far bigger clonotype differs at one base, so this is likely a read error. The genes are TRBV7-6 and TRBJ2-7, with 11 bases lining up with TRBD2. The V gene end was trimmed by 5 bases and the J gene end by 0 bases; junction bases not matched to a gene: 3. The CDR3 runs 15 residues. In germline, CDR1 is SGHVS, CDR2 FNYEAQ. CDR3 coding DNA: TGTGCCAGCAGCATGGGACTAGCGGCCTCCTACGAGCAGTACTTC. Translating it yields CASSMGLAASYEQYF. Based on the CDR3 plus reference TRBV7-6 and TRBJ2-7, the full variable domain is GAGVSQSPRYKVTKRGQDVALRCDPISGHVSLYWYRQALGQGPEFLTYFNYEAQQDKSGLPNDRFSAERPEGSISTLTIQRTEQRDSAMYRCASSMGLAASYEQYFGPGTRLTVT.

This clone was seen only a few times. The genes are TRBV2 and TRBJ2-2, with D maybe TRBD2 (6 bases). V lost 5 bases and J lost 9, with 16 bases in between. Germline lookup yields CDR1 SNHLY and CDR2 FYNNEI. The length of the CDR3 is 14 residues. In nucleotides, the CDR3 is TGTGCCAGCAGTCGGGACGGAGGGAGCCGGGAGCTGTTTTTT. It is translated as CASSRDGGSRELFF.

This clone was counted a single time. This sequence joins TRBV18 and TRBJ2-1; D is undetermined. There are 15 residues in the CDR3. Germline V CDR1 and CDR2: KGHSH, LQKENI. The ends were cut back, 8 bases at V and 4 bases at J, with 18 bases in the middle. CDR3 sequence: CASTELPSLYNEQFF. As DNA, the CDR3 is TGTGCCAGCACTGAACTACCCAGCTTGTACAATGAGCAGTTCTTC.

The CDR3 DNA sequence: TGCGCCAGCAGGTATGTTCTGAGAAGCTCCTACAATGAGCAGTTCTTC. Translating gives CASRYVLRSSYNEQFF. The V call is TRBV5-1, the J call TRBJ2-1; D remains unclear. V was shortened by 5 bases and J by 0 bases, with 15 bases between the two germline ends. Germline lookup yields CDR1 SGHRS and CDR2 YFSETQ. The CDR3 contains 16 residues.

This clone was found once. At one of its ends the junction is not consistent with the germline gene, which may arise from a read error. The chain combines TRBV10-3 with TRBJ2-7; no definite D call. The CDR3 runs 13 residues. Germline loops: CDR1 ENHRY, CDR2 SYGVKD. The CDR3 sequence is CAIGDSSYYEQYF. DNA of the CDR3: TGTGCCATCGGTGACTCCTCGTACTACGAGCAGTACTTC.

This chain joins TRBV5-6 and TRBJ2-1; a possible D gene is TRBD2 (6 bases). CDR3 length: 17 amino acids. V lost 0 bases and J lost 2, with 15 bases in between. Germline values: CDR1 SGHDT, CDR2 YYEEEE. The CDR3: CASSLDGREPPYNEQFF. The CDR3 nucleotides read TGTGCCAGCAGCTTGGACGGACGGGAGCCACCCTACAATGAGCAGTTCTTC.

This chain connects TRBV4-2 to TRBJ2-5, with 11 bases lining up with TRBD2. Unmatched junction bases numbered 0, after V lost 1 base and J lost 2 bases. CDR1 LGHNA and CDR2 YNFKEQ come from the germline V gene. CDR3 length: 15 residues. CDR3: CASSQGTSGQETQYF. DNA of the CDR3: TGTGCCAGCAGCCAAGGGACTAGCGGGCAAGAGACCCAGTACTTC.

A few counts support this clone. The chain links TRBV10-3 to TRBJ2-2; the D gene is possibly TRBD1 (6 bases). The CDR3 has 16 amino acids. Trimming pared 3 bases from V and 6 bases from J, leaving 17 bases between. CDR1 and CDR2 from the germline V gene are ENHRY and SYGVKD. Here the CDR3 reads CAISDPDRLGAGELFF. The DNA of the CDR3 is TGTGCCATCAGTGACCCCGACAGGCTTGGGGCCGGGGAGCTGTTTTTT.

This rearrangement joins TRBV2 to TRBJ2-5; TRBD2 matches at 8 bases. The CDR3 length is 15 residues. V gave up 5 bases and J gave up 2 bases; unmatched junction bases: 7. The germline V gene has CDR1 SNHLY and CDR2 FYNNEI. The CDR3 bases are TGTGCCAGCAGTTCTAGCGGGTCTTGGCAAGAGACCCAGTACTTC. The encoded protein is CASSSSGSWQETQYF.

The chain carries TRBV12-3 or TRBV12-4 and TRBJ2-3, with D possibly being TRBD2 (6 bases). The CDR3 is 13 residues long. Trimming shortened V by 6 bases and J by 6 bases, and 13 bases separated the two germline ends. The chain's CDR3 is CASSSGSTDTQYF. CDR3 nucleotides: TGTGCCAGCAGCTCCGGGAGTACCGATACGCAGTATTTT.

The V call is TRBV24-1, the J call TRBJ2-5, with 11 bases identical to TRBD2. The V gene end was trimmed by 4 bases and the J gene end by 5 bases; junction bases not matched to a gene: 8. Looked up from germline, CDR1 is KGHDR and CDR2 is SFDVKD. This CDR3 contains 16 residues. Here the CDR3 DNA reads TGTGCCACCAGTGACTCTATAGCGGGAGGGTACGAGACCCAGTACTTC. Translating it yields CATSDSIAGGYETQYF.

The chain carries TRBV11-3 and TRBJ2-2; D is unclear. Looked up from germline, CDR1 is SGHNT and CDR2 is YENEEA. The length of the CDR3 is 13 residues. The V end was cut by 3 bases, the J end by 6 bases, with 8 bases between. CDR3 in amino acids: CASSFRWPGELFF. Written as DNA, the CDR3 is TGTGCCAGCAGCTTTCGCTGGCCCGGGGAGCTGTTTTTT.

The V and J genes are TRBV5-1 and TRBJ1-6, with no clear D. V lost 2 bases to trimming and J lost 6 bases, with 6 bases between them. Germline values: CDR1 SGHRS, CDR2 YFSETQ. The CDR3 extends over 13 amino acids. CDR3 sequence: CASSLDFNSPLHF. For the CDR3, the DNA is TGCGCCAGCAGCTTAGACTTTAATTCACCCCTCCACTTT. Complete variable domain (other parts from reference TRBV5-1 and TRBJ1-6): KAGVTQTPRYLIKTRGQQVTLSCSPISGHRSVSWYQQTPGQGLQFLFEYFSETQRNKGNFPGRFSGRQFSNSRSEMNVSTLELGDSALYLCASSLDFNSPLHFGNGTRLTVT.

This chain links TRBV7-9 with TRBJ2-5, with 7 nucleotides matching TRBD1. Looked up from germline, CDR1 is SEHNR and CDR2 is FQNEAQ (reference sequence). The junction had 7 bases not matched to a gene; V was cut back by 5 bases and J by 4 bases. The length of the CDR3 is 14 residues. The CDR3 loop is CASSPQTGIETQYF. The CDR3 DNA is TGTGCCAGCAGCCCCCAGACAGGGATAGAGACCCAGTACTTC.